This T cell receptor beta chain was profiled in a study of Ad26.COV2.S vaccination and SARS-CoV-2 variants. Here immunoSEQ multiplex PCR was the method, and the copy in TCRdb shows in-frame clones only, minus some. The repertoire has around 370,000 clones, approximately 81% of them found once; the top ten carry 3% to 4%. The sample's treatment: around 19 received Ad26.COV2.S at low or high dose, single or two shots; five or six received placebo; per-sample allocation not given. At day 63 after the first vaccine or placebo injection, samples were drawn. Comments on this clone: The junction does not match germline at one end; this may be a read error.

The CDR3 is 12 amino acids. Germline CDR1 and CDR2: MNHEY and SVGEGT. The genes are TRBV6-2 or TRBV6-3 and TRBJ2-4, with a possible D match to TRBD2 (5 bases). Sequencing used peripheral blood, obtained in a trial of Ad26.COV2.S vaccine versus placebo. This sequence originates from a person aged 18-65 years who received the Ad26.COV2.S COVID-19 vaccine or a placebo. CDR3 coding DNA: TGTGCCAGCAGCAGTAGGCGGGCCGGGCAGTGCTTC. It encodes CASSSRRAGQCF.